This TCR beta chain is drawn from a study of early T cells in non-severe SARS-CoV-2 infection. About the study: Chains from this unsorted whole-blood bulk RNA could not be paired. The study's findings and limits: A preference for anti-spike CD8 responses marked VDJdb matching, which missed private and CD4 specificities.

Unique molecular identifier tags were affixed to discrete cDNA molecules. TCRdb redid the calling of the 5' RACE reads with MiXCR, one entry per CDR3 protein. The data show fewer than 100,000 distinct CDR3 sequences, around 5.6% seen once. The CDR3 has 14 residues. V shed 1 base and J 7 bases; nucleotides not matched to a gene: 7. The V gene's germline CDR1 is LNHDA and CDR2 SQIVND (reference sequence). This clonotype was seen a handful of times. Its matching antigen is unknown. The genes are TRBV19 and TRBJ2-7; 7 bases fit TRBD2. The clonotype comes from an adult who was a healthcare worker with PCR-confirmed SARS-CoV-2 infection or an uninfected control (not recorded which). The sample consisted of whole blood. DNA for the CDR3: TGTGCCAGTAGTATAGGGACTAGATCGGGAGAGCAGTACTTC. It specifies CASSIGTRSGEQYF.